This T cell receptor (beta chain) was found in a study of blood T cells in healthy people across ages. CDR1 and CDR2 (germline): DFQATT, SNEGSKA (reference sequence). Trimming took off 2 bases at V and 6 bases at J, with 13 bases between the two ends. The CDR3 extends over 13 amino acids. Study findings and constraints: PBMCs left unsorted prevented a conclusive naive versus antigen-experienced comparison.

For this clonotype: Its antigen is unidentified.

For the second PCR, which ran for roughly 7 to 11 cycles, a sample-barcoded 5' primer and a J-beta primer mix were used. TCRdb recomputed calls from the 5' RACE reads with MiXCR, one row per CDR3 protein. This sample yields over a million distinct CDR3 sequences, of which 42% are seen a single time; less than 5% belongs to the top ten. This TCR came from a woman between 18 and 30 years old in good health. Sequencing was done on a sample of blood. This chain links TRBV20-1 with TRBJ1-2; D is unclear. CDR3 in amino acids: CSARNPGRDGYTF. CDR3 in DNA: TGCAGTGCTAGAAATCCCGGTAGGGATGGCTACACCTTC.